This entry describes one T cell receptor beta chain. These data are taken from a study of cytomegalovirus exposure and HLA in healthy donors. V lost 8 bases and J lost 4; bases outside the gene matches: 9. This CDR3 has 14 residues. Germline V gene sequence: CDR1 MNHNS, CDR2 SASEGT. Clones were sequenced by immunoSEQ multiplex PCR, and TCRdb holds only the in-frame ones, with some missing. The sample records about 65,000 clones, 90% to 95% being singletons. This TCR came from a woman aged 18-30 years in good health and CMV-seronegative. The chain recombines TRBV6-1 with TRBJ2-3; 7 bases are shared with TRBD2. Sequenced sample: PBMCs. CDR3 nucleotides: TGTGCCAGCCACAAGCGGGGTGAGTCAGATACGCAGTATTTT. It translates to CASHKRGESDTQYF.